These T cell receptor beta chains were read from a single sample in a study of neurological immune-mediated disorders. From the 5' RACE reads, TCRdb called clonotypes with MiXCR, one entry per CDR3 protein. Among about 66,000 distinct CDR3 sequences, almost 4% were seen once, and the ten largest hold 1% to 1.5%. Sequenced material: PBMCs. These receptors were collected from a man younger than 40 with multiple sclerosis. The CDR3 runs from the conserved cysteine through the conserved F or W. D genes are given only for firm matches.

cdr3_length	v_call	j_call	d_call	cdr3_aa
15	TRBV11-1	TRBJ1-1	-	CASSTNRVKNTEAFF
11	TRBV2	TRBJ2-1	-	CATRASDPQFF
16	TRBV20-1	TRBJ2-5	TRBD2	CSARGSAGGPGETQYF
15	TRBV7-2	TRBJ2-1	-	CASSLATSTYNEQFF
14	TRBV3-1	TRBJ2-7	-	CASSQTDLSYEQYF
15	TRBV5-1	TRBJ2-5	TRBD2	CASTWTSGGQETQYF
11	TRBV29-1	TRBJ1-1	TRBD1	CSSSGQGRAFF
14	TRBV12-3/TRBV12-4	TRBJ2-7	-	CASSLEIGSYEQYF
19	TRBV10-2	TRBJ2-3	TRBD2	CASSGRPTSGGPRTDTQYF
12	TRBV7-9	TRBJ2-7	-	CASSSDRTEQYF
16	TRBV12-3/TRBV12-4	TRBJ2-1	TRBD2	CASSFGTSENYNEQFF
16	TRBV3-1	TRBJ1-1	-	CASSRATGTLNTEAFF
12	TRBV7-2	TRBJ2-7	-	CASSELTYEQYF
15	TRBV9	TRBJ2-1	-	CASSVAGAPYNEQFF
14	TRBV5-1	TRBJ1-2	-	CASSLAGQFDGYTF
13	TRBV5-1	TRBJ2-7	-	CASRLKGVDEQYF
14	TRBV7-2	TRBJ2-7	-	CASSLEVRSYEQYF
17	TRBV6-2/TRBV6-3	TRBJ2-3	-	CASSGSREFARRDTQYF
15	TRBV4-1	TRBJ2-1	-	CASSQGTALQYEQFF
14	TRBV29-1	TRBJ2-7	-	CSVEGTGSSYEQYF
15	TRBV6-5	TRBJ1-1	-	CASSYSILTNTEAFF
15	TRBV10-3	TRBJ1-5	-	CAISESSYGNQPQHF
11	TRBV7-8	TRBJ2-1	-	CASSFGNEQFF
15	TRBV5-1	TRBJ2-2	TRBD1	CASSFYSQGDGELFF
14	TRBV6-6	TRBJ2-7	TRBD1	CASSYGTGVYEQYF
14	TRBV14	TRBJ1-4	-	CASSPQGAHEKLFF
14	TRBV5-1	TRBJ2-2	-	CASRYRENTGELFF
18	TRBV12-5	TRBJ2-1	TRBD2	CASGLMPGLAGAYNEQFF
13	TRBV5-1	TRBJ1-2	-	CASSLVGGDGYTF
14	TRBV11-1	TRBJ2-7	-	CASSLGQPLYEQYF
14	TRBV10-2	TRBJ1-1	-	CASLWGLGDTEAFF
13	TRBV4-1	TRBJ2-7	TRBD1	CASSQDWGGDRDF
14	TRBV6-4	TRBJ2-2	-	CASSDSWFTGELFF
13	TRBV5-1	TRBJ2-5	-	CASRLRGGETQYF
15	TRBV18	TRBJ2-5	TRBD1	CASSPPHRGPETQYF
18	TRBV29-1	TRBJ2-1	TRBD2	CSARSASGGLSSYNEQFF
12	TRBV20-1	TRBJ1-4	-	CSARVASEKLFF
13	TRBV27	TRBJ1-2	-	CASSSGFPYGYTF